The rows below give T cell receptor beta chains drawn from one sample of a study of blood T cell repertoires in COVID-19. Clones were sequenced by immunoSEQ multiplex PCR, and TCRdb holds only the in-frame ones, with some missing. The table has around 100,000 clones, around 87% seen once; the top ten hold about 20%. The sample comprised peripheral blood. The receptors originated from a human donor in a cohort sampled during active COVID-19. CDR3s include the opening cysteine and the closing phenylalanine or tryptophan. Each record gives: V gene, D gene, clone size, J gene, CDR3 protein, CDR3 DNA. The D gene is left open where the match is weak. A row's size may be missing; if present it is once, few, many or a size class.

V: TRBV14; D: .; size: .; J: TRBJ2-6; CDR3: CASSPVRGYVLTF; DNA: TGTGCCAGCAGCCCGGTTCGGGGTTACGTCCTGACTTTC
V: TRBV7-2; D: .; size: .; J: TRBJ1-2; CDR3: CASSLGPDYGYTF; DNA: TGTGCCAGCAGCTTGGGGCCGGACTATGGCTACACCTTC
V: TRBV28; D: .; size: once; J: TRBJ2-1; CDR3: CASSFDREQFF; DNA: TGTGCCAGCAGTTTCGACAGAGAGCAGTTCTTC
V: TRBV19; D: TRBD1; size: .; J: TRBJ1-2; CDR3: CASSKAADRGRDGYTF; DNA: TGTGCCAGTAGTAAAGCTGCGGACAGGGGGCGCGATGGCTACACCTTC
V: TRBV7-9; D: .; size: .; J: TRBJ2-1; CDR3: CASSATGVNNEQFF; DNA: TGTGCCAGCAGCGCCACGGGGGTGAACAATGAGCAGTTCTTC
V: TRBV28; D: .; size: .; J: TRBJ2-7; CDR3: CASSPGQITGEQYF; DNA: TGTGCCAGCAGTCCCGGCCAGATTACGGGAGAGCAGTACTTC
V: TRBV27; D: TRBD1; size: .; J: TRBJ1-2; CDR3: CASSPWDRGNNYGYTF; DNA: TGTGCCAGCAGTCCGTGGGACAGGGGAAATAACTATGGCTACACCTTC
V: TRBV13; D: TRBD2; size: .; J: TRBJ2-3; CDR3: CASSSRTSGSGGTDTQYF; DNA: TGTGCCAGCAGCTCCCGGACTAGCGGGAGCGGTGGGACAGATACGCAGTATTTT
V: TRBV3-1/TRBV3-2; D: .; size: .; J: TRBJ2-5; CDR3: CASRFDIQETQYF; DNA: TGTGCCAGCCGCTTTGACATCCAAGAGACCCAGTACTTC
V: TRBV5-1; D: .; size: .; J: TRBJ2-5; CDR3: CASTPTGSETQYF; DNA: TGCGCCAGCACCCCGACAGGTTCAGAGACCCAGTACTTC
V: TRBV29-1; D: .; size: .; J: TRBJ2-7; CDR3: CSVEDLLREQYF; DNA: TGCAGCGTTGAAGACCTGCTTAGAGAGCAGTACTTC
V: TRBV5-4; D: .; size: .; J: TRBJ2-5; CDR3: CASSLEAVQETQYF; DNA: TGTGCCAGCAGCTTGGAAGCGGTCCAAGAGACCCAGTACTTC
V: TRBV28; D: .; size: .; J: TRBJ1-2; CDR3: CASSPAGGAYGYTF; DNA: TGTGCCAGCAGTCCCGCGGGGGGGGCGTATGGCTACACCTTC
V: TRBV27; D: .; size: .; J: TRBJ2-7; CDR3: CASSLSAGVDEQYF; DNA: TGTGCCAGCAGTTTATCAGCAGGGGTGGACGAGCAGTACTTC
V: TRBV12-3/TRBV12-4; D: .; size: .; J: TRBJ1-5; CDR3: CASSPDRYQPQHF; DNA: TGTGCCAGCAGTCCTGACAGGTATCAGCCCCAGCATTTT
V: TRBV13; D: .; size: .; J: TRBJ2-1; CDR3: CASSLEGGNSYNEQFF; DNA: TGTGCCAGCAGCTTAGAGGGCGGGAACTCCTACAATGAGCAGTTCTTC
V: TRBV27; D: TRBD1; size: .; J: TRBJ1-5; CDR3: CASSPGTEIPYSNQPQHF; DNA: TGTGCCAGCAGTCCAGGGACAGAGATCCCCTATAGCAATCAGCCCCAGCATTTT
V: TRBV3-1/TRBV3-2; D: .; size: .; J: TRBJ1-1; CDR3: CASSHSGRNTEAFF; DNA: TGTGCCAGCAGCCACTCGGGGAGGAACACTGAAGCTTTCTTT
V: TRBV4-2; D: TRBD1; size: .; J: TRBJ2-5; CDR3: CASSQDPTGGWETQYF; DNA: TGTGCCAGCAGCCAAGATCCCACAGGGGGCTGGGAGACCCAGTACTTC
V: TRBV24-1; D: TRBD1; size: .; J: TRBJ2-7; CDR3: CATSDSRRDRPYEQYF; DNA: TGTGCCACCAGTGATTCCCGCCGGGACAGGCCCTACGAGCAGTACTTC
V: TRBV7-2; D: .; size: .; J: TRBJ1-6; CDR3: CASSLRRGLDNSPLHF; DNA: TGTGCCAGCAGCTTAAGAAGGGGACTGGATAATTCACCCCTCCACTTT
V: TRBV13; D: .; size: .; J: TRBJ2-2; CDR3: CASSWSAGRITGELFF; DNA: TGTGCCAGCAGCTGGTCGGCGGGTAGGATCACCGGGGAGCTGTTTTTT
V: TRBV9; D: TRBD1; size: .; J: TRBJ1-1; CDR3: CASSGVTGGGTEAFF; DNA: TGTGCCAGCAGCGGGGTTACAGGGGGCGGCACTGAAGCTTTCTTT
V: TRBV5-1; D: .; size: .; J: TRBJ2-5; CDR3: CASSLGQQETQYF; DNA: TGCGCCAGCAGCTTGGGACAGCAAGAGACCCAGTACTTC
V: TRBV5-1; D: TRBD2; size: .; J: TRBJ2-7; CDR3: CASSGTSGKSEQYF; DNA: TGCGCCAGCAGCGGTACTAGCGGGAAAAGCGAGCAGTACTTC
V: TRBV7-6; D: .; size: .; J: TRBJ2-7; CDR3: CASSLAPPQASYREQYF; DNA: TGTGCCAGCAGCTTAGCCCCCCCCCAGGCGTCTTATAGGGAGCAGTACTTC
V: TRBV7-9; D: .; size: few; J: TRBJ2-3; CDR3: CASSLTGGQGGTDTQYF; DNA: TGTGCCAGCAGCTTAACAGGAGGGCAGGGCGGCACAGATACGCAGTATTTT
V: TRBV10-3; D: .; size: .; J: TRBJ2-7; CDR3: CAIARGKGDYEQYF; DNA: TGTGCCATCGCGAGGGGGAAGGGGGACTACGAGCAGTACTTC
V: TRBV6-5; D: .; size: once; J: TRBJ2-7; CDR3: CASLETGYHEQYF; DNA: TGTGCCAGCTTAGAAACAGGGTACCACGAGCAGTACTTC
V: TRBV15; D: TRBD1; size: .; J: TRBJ1-4; CDR3: CATSSMTGGSNEKLFF; DNA: TGTGCCACCAGCAGTATGACAGGGGGCTCTAATGAAAAACTGTTTTTT
V: TRBV5-4; D: .; size: .; J: TRBJ2-7; CDR3: CASSEGGYEQYF; DNA: TGTGCCAGCAGTGAAGGGGGCTACGAGCAGTACTTC
V: TRBV5-8; D: TRBD2; size: .; J: TRBJ2-1; CDR3: CASSLGTSGSDEQFF; DNA: TGTGCCAGCAGCTTGGGTACTAGCGGGAGTGATGAGCAGTTCTTC
V: TRBV9; D: .; size: once; J: TRBJ2-7; CDR3: CASSPGASLPSAEQYF; DNA: TGTGCCAGCAGCCCTGGGGCAAGCCTACCTTCAGCCGAGCAGTACTTC
V: TRBV9; D: TRBD2; size: .; J: TRBJ2-7; CDR3: CASTRESTGGAYEQYF; DNA: TGTGCCAGCACCCGGGAGTCCACCGGGGGGGCCTACGAGCAGTACTTC
V: TRBV27; D: .; size: .; J: TRBJ2-3; CDR3: CASMRVLPRTDTQYF; DNA: TGTGCCAGCATGAGGGTTCTCCCTCGCACAGATACGCAGTATTTT
V: TRBV9; D: .; size: .; J: TRBJ1-1; CDR3: CASSGQDWTEAFF; DNA: TGTGCCAGCAGCGGACAGGATTGGACTGAAGCTTTCTTT
V: TRBV5-5; D: .; size: .; J: TRBJ2-1; CDR3: CASSGTGYNEQFF; DNA: TGTGCCAGCAGCGGAACAGGTTACAATGAGCAGTTCTTC
V: TRBV7-2; D: .; size: .; J: TRBJ2-7; CDR3: CASSLDRTHSYEQYF; DNA: TGTGCCAGCAGCTTAGACAGGACCCACTCCTACGAGCAGTACTTC
V: TRBV19; D: TRBD1; size: .; J: TRBJ1-5; CDR3: CASSITGGGNQPQHF; DNA: TGTGCCAGTAGTATAACAGGGGGGGGGAATCAGCCCCAGCATTTT
V: TRBV7-3; D: TRBD2; size: .; J: TRBJ2-3; CDR3: CASSLPWTSGSNPRSTDTQYF; DNA: TGTGCCAGCAGCTTACCCTGGACTAGCGGGAGCAACCCTCGGAGCACAGATACGCAGTATTTT
V: TRBV4-2; D: TRBD2; size: .; J: TRBJ2-6; CDR3: CASSQSLPGLVSSGANVLTF; DNA: TGTGCCAGCAGCCAATCCCTACCGGGACTAGTTTCGTCTGGGGCCAACGTCCTGACTTTC
V: TRBV28; D: TRBD1; size: .; J: TRBJ2-7; CDR3: CASNSPDRGAYEQYF; DNA: TGTGCCAGCAACTCACCTGACAGGGGGGCTTACGAGCAGTACTTC
V: TRBV30; D: .; size: .; J: TRBJ1-1; CDR3: CAWTHQPAAEAFF; DNA: TGTGCCTGGACCCACCAACCCGCGGCTGAAGCTTTCTTT
V: TRBV2; D: TRBD1; size: .; J: TRBJ2-2; CDR3: CASSEKWDRSTGELFF; DNA: TGTGCCAGCAGTGAAAAGTGGGACAGGTCCACCGGGGAGCTGTTTTTT
V: TRBV4-2; D: TRBD2; size: .; J: TRBJ2-1; CDR3: CASSQGVPRGSGRVNEQFF; DNA: TGTGCCAGCAGCCAGGGTGTGCCCCGGGGGAGCGGGAGGGTGAATGAGCAGTTCTTC
V: TRBV5-4; D: .; size: .; J: TRBJ2-5; CDR3: CASSTPGRLGPGETQYF; DNA: TGTGCCAGCAGTACCCCGGGGAGACTAGGCCCAGGGGAGACCCAGTACTTC
V: TRBV19; D: TRBD2; size: .; J: TRBJ2-7; CDR3: CASSNAGLAGVEQYF; DNA: TGTGCCAGCTCGAATGCGGGACTAGCGGGAGTAGAGCAGTACTTC
V: TRBV18; D: TRBD1; size: .; J: TRBJ2-7; CDR3: CASSLDRGRLAGRIYEQYF; DNA: TGTGCCAGCTCACTCGACAGGGGGCGTTTAGCGGGCCGAATCTACGAGCAGTACTTC
V: TRBV20-1; D: .; size: .; J: TRBJ1-2; CDR3: CSARSGGGYTF; DNA: TGCAGTGCCAGGTCGGGGGGTGGCTACACCTTC
V: TRBV6-5; D: .; size: .; J: TRBJ2-7; CDR3: CASTPSGPGEQYF; DNA: TGTGCCAGCACACCCTCCGGGCCGGGGGAGCAGTACTTC
V: TRBV28; D: .; size: .; J: TRBJ2-1; CDR3: CASMGSIGSYNEQFF; DNA: TGTGCCAGCATGGGGAGTATCGGGTCCTACAATGAGCAGTTCTTC